This T cell receptor beta chain is from a study of regulatory T cells in long-lasting Graves disease. Sequencing libraries for TCR beta were prepared with iRepertoire HTBI primers and Arm-PCR of CDR3 regions. One entry per CDR3 protein, called by TCRdb with MiXCR from the multiplex PCR reads. Among 400,000 to 500,000 distinct CDR3 sequences listed, around a fifth were seen once. Time point meaning: persistent/refractory GD, antithyroid drugs over 5 years with positive TRAb. PBMCs provided the RNA from which the TCR library was made. This CDR3 comprises 15 residues. Germline CDR1 is SGHVS and CDR2 is FQNEAQ. The V end lost 1 base, the J end lost 2 bases, and 11 bases lay between the germline ends.

The source was peripheral blood mononuclear cells (PBMCs), collected when the disease was refractory, from a patient treated with antithyroid drugs. The V and J genes are TRBV7-8 and TRBJ1-1; D is undetermined. The source of this sequence is a female donor with Graves disease. The CDR3: CASSLGDQLNTEAFF. In DNA, the CDR3 is TGTGCCAGCAGCTTAGGGGATCAACTCAACACTGAAGCTTTCTTT.